These 9 T cell receptor beta chains share one sample of origin, sequenced in a study of early T cells in non-severe SARS-CoV-2 infection. From the 5' RACE reads, TCRdb called clonotypes with MiXCR, one entry per CDR3 protein. Here the sample spans 75,000 to 100,000 distinct CDR3 sequences, 13% to 15% being singletons. The sample was whole blood. The receptors were sampled from an adult who was a healthcare worker with PCR-confirmed SARS-CoV-2 infection or an uninfected control (not recorded which).

The chain uses TRBV7-8 and TRBJ2-2; the D gene is possibly TRBD1 (6 bases). V lost 6 bases to trimming and J lost 2 bases, with 13 bases between them. This CDR3 has 15 residues. The germline V gene has CDR1 SGHVS and CDR2 FQNEAQ. The CDR3 sequence is CASSPGQHNTGELFF. The CDR3 bases are TGTGCCAGCAGTCCGGGACAACACAACACCGGGGAGCTGTTTTTT.

The chain combines TRBV11-2 with TRBJ2-1, with D possibly TRBD1 on 6 matching bases. This CDR3 has 15 amino acids. Germline V gene sequence: CDR1 SGHAT, CDR2 FQNNGV. Trimming left V 5 bases short and J 7 bases short, with 18 bases between. CDR3 sequence: CASSERTPGDNEQFF. CDR3 DNA sequence: TGTGCCAGCAGCGAAAGAACGCCAGGGGATAATGAGCAGTTCTTC.

This clonotype occurred many times. The V and J genes are TRBV7-9 and TRBJ1-2; the D is unclear. CDR1 and CDR2 from the germline V gene are SEHNR and FQNEAQ (reference sequence). Trimming left V 1 base short and J 4 bases short, with 16 bases between. The CDR3 loop spans 16 amino acids. The CDR3 DNA reads TGTGCCAGCAGCTTAGACGGCGGCGGGAAGGCCTATGGCTACACCTTC. It translates to CASSLDGGGKAYGYTF.

This clonotype was seen only a few times. The rearrangement joins TRBV27 to TRBJ2-5; 7 nucleotides align to TRBD1. CDR3 size: 16 residues. Germline trimming cut 5 bases from V and 5 bases from J; bases unmatched to any gene: 14. Per germline, CDR1 MNHEY and CDR2 SMNVEV (reference sequence). CDR3 nucleotide sequence: TGTGCCAGCAGTCCCAGACAGGGCAGGCCGGGGGAGACCCAGTACTTC. As protein: CASSPRQGRPGETQYF.

V and J are TRBV3-1 and TRBJ2-7; perhaps TRBD2 as D (6 bases). This CDR3 comprises 14 residues. Looked up from germline, CDR1 is LGHDT and CDR2 is YNNKEL (reference sequence). The V end lost 7 bases, the J end lost 0 bases, and 13 bases lay between the germline ends. CDR3 DNA: TGTGCCAGCACGGGGACTTTCAGCTCCTACGAGCAGTACTTC. Its translation is CASTGTFSSYEQYF.

This clonotype was seen many times. The V and J genes are TRBV4-2 and TRBJ1-1; D not resolved. Germline V gene sequence: CDR1 LGHNA, CDR2 YNFKEQ. The V end lost 3 bases, the J end lost 2 bases, and 13 bases lay between the germline ends. CDR3 length: 15 amino acids. The CDR3 loop is CASSQPQEGNTEAFF. The CDR3 region has the DNA TGTGCCAGCAGCCAGCCCCAGGAAGGCAACACTGAAGCTTTCTTT.

The chain recombines TRBV29-1 with TRBJ1-1; D is ambiguous. The germline V gene has CDR1 SQVTM and CDR2 ANQGSEA. With 7 bases removed from V and 10 bases from J, the gap between germline ends came to 13 bases. CDR3 length: 10 residues. CDR3 region: CSARAGGAFF. The CDR3 bases are TGCAGCGCGAGGGCCGGAGGAGCTTTCTTT. The whole variable domain, remainder taken from reference TRBV29-1 and TRBJ1-1, is SAVISQKPSRDICQRGTSLTIQCQVDSQVTMMFWYRQQPGQSLTLIATANQGSEATYESGFVIDKFPISRPNLTFSTLTVSNMSPEDSSIYLCSARAGGAFFGQGTRLTVV.

This clonotype was recorded many times. The J gene is TRBJ1-3, the V gene TRBV30, with TRBD1 identical over 8 bases. Germline values: CDR1 GTSNPN, CDR2 SVGIG (reference sequence). V trimming: 0 bases; J trimming: 3 bases; junction bases outside the gene matches: 4. This CDR3 comprises 15 residues. DNA for the CDR3: TGTGCCTGGAGTGTGCAGGGGGCGTATGGAAACACCATATATTTT. Translation gives CAWSVQGAYGNTIYF. Together with reference TRBV30 and TRBJ1-3, the CDR3 gives the full variable domain: SQTIHQWPATLVQPVGSPLSLECTVEGTSNPNLYWYRQAAGRGLQLLFYSVGIGQISSEVPQNLSASRPQDRQFILSSKKLLLSDSGFYLCAWSVQGAYGNTIYFGEGSWLTVV.

The table lists this clonotype with a few counts. This chain connects TRBV13 to TRBJ2-5, with TRBD2 matching over 11 bases. V lost 4 bases and J lost 4; bases outside the gene matches: 29. The germline CDR1 and CDR2 sequences are PRHDT and FYEKMQ (reference sequence). The CDR3 has 23 amino acids. The CDR3 DNA sequence: TGTGCCAGCAGCTACGGGGACAGGATCGGAACTAGCGGGAGTTGGATTGTGAGAGAGACCCAGTACTTC. This codes for CASSYGDRIGTSGSWIVRETQYF.